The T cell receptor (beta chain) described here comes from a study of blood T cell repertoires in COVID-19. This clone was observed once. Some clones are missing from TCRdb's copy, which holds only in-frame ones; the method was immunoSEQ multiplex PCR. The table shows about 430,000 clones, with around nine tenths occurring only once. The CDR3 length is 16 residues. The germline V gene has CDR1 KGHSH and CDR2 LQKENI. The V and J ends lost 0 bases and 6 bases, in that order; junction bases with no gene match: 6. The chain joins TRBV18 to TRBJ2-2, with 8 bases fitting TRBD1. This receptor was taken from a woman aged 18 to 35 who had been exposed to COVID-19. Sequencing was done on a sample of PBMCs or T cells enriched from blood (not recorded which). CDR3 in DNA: TGTGCCAGCTCACCACCGTTCAGGGGGCAAGCCGGGGAGCTGTTTTTT. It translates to CASSPPFRGQAGELFF. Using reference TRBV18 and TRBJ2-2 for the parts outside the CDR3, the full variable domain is NAGVMQNPRHLVRRRGQEARLRCSPMKGHSHVYWYRQLPEEGLKFMVYLQKENIIDESGMPKERFSAEFPKEGPSILRIQQVVRGDSAAYFCASSPPFRGQAGELFFGEGSRLTVL.